These 2 T cell receptor beta chains share one sample of origin, sequenced in a study of monozygotic twins with inflammatory bowel disease. TCRdb re-called the 5' RACE reads and catalogs CDR3 proteins one per entry, DNA excluded. This table holds approximately 330,000 distinct CDR3 sequences. Sequenced: blood. The receptors were sampled from a human donor with ulcerative colitis or Crohn's disease, or a healthy co-twin of an affected twin (not recorded which).

The chain employs TRBV5-6 and TRBJ2-2; the TRBD2 assignment by TCRdb is unverifiable without DNA. Germline values: CDR1 SGHDT, CDR2 YYEEEE. CDR3 length: 16 residues. CDR3 amino acids: CASSLGLEVNTGELFF.

The chain uses TRBV12-3 or TRBV12-4 and TRBJ2-3. The CDR3 covers 15 residues. The CDR3 loop reads CASSLALPRTDTQYF.